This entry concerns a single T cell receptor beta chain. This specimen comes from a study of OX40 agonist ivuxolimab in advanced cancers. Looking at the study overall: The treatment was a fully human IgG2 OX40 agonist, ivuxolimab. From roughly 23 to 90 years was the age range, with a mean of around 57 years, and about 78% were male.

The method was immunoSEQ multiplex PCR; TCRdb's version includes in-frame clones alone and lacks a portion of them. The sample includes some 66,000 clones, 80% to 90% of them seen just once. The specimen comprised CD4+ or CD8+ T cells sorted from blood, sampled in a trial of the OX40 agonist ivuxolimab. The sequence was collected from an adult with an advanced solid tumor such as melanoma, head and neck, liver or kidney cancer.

CDR3 in amino acids: CASSVLAERTDTQYF. The CDR3 region has the DNA TGTGCCAGCAGCGTACTGGCGGAGCGCACAGATACGCAGTATTTT. V usage is TRBV9 and J usage is TRBJ2-3, with D hard to call. The length of the CDR3 is 15 residues. Trimming shortened V by 1 base and J by 1 base, and 10 bases separated the two germline ends. From germline, CDR1 is SGDLS and CDR2 YYNGEE.